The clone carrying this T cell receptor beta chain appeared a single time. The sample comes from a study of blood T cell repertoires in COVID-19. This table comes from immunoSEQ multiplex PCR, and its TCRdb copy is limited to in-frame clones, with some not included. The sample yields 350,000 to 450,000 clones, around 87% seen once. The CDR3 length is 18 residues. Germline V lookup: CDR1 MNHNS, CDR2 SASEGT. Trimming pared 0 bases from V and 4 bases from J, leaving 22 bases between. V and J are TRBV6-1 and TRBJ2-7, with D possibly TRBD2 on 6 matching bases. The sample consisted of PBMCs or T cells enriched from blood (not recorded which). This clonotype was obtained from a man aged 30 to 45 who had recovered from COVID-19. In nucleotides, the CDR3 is TGTGCCAGCAGTGAAGCGCTTCTTTCCGGGAGAATGGATTACGAGCAGTACTTC. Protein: CASSEALLSGRMDYEQYF.